Listed here are 2 T cell receptor beta chains from one sample, sequenced in a study of post-analysis software for immune sequencing data. No antigens are known for them. Researchers reported that TCR beta cDNA libraries carried unique molecular identifiers. MiXCR was run by TCRdb on the PCR reads, yielding one entry per CDR3 protein. Here the sample spans 600,000 to 750,000 distinct CDR3 sequences, around 64% being singletons. General study findings and limits: In patients, about 5 TRBV segments were more frequent than in controls, with TRBV5-6, TRBV5-1 and TRBV20-1 among them.

The sequenced sample consisted of blood. The receptors come from a girl aged 2-10 years with multiple sclerosis.

The chain links TRBV10-3 to TRBJ2-5, with 8 bases that match TRBD1. Germline V gene lookup returns CDR1 ENHRY and CDR2 SYGVKD. The CDR3 totals 15 residues. Trimming took 3 bases from V and 4 from J; bases not matched to a gene: 7. The CDR3 loop is CAISEGQGVRETQYF. CDR3 nucleotide sequence: TGTGCCATCAGTGAAGGACAGGGAGTGAGAGAGACCCAGTACTTC.

The V call is TRBV12-3 or TRBV12-4, the J call TRBJ2-7; D not resolved. CDR3 length: 13 amino acids. Trimming stripped 3 bases from V and 7 bases from J, with 13 bases between. CDR3 DNA sequence: TGTGCCAGCAGTTTTTACCGGGTTGGGGAGCAGTACTTC. Its translation is CASSFYRVGEQYF.